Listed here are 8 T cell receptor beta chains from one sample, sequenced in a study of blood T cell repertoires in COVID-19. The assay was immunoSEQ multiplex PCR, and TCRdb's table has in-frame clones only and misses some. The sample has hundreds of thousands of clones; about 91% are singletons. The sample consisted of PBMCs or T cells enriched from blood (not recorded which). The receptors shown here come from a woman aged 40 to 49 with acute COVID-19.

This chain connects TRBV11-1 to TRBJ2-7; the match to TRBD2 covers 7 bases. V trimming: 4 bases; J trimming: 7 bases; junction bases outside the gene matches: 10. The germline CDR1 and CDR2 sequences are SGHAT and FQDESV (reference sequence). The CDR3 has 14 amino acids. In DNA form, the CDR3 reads TGTGCCAGCAGCTATCCGGGACTACGAGAGGAGCAGTACTTC. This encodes CASSYPGLREEQYF.

CDR3 loop: CASNGGPGRSGELFF. The CDR3, as DNA: TGTGCCAGCAACGGGGGTCCCGGTCGTTCCGGGGAGCTGTTTTTT. The V gene is TRBV19, the J gene TRBJ2-2, with D possibly TRBD2 on 6 matching bases. The CDR3 is made up of 15 amino acids. The germline V and J ends were trimmed by 9 bases and 6 bases, with 20 bases remaining between them. The germline gives CDR1 LNHDA, CDR2 SQIVND (reference sequence). The complete variable domain, with remaining parts taken from reference TRBV19 and TRBJ2-2, reads DGGITQSPKYLFRKEGQNVTLSCEQNLNHDAMYWYRQDPGQGLRLIYYSQIVNDFQKGDIAEGYSVSREKKESFPLTVTSAQKNPTAFYLCASNGGPGRSGELFFGEGSRLTVL.

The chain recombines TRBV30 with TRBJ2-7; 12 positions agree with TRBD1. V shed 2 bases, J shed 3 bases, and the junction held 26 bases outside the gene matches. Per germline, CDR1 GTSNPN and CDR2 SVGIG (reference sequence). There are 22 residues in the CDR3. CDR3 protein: CAWSIARIVIGTGGQRGYEQYF. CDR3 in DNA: TGTGCCTGGAGTATAGCCCGCATCGTTATCGGGACAGGGGGCCAAAGGGGCTACGAGCAGTACTTC.

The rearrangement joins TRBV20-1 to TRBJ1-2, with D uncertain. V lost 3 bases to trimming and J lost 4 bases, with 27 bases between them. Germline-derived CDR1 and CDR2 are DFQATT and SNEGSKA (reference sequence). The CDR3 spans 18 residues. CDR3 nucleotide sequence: TGCAGTGCTAGTCGGGGAACTTCAAGCCAAATCTCGGGCTATGGCTACACCTTC. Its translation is CSASRGTSSQISGYGYTF.

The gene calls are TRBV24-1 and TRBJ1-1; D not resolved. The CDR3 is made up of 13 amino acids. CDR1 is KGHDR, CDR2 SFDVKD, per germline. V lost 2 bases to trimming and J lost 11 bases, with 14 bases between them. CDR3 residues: CATSDSTVFRAFF. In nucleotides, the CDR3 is TGTGCCACCAGTGATTCAACTGTTTTTCGCGCTTTCTTT.

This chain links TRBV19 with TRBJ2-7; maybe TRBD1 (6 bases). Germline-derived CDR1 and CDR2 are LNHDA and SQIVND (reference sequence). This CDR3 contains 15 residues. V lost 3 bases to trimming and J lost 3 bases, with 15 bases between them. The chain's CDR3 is CASSIGDTVNYEQYF. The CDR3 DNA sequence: TGTGCCAGTAGTATTGGGGACACAGTTAACTACGAGCAGTACTTC.

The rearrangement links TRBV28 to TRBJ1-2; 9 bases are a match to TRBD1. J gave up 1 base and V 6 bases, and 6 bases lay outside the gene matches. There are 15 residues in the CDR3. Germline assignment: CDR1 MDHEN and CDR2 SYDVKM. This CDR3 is CASSPRDRVNYGYTF. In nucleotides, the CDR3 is TGTGCCAGCAGCCCGAGGGACAGGGTTAACTATGGCTACACCTTC.

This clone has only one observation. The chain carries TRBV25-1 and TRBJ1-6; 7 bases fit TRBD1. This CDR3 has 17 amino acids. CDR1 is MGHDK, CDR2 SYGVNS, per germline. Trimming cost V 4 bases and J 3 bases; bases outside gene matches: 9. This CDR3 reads CASSGFGDSLYNSPLHF. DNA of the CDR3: TGTGCCAGCAGTGGTTTTGGGGACAGCCTCTATAATTCACCCCTCCACTTT. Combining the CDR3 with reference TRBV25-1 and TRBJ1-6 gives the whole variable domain EADIYQTPRYLVIGTGKKITLECSQTMGHDKMYWYQQDPGMELHLIHYSYGVNSTEKGDLSSESTVSRIRTEHFPLTLESARPSHTSQYLCASSGFGDSLYNSPLHFGNGTRLTVT.